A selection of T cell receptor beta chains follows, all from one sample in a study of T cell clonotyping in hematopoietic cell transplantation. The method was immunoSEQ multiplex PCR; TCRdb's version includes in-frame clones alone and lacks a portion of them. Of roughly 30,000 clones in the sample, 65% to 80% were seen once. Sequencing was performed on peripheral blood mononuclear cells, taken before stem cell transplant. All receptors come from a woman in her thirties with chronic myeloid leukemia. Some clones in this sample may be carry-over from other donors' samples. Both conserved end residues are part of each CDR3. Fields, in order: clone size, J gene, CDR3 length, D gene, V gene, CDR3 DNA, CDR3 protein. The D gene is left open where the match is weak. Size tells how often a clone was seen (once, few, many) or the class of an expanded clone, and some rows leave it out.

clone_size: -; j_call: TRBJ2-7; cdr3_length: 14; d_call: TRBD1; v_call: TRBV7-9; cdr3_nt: TGTGCCAGCAGCTTAGCGGACAGGGGGAACGAGCAGTACTTC; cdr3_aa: CASSLADRGNEQYF
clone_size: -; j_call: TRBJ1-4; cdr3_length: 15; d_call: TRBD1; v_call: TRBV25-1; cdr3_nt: TGTGCCAGCAGTCGTCGGACAGGGGGAAATGAAAAACTGTTTTTT; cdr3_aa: CASSRRTGGNEKLFF
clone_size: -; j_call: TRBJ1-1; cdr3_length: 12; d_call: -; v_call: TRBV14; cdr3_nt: TGTGCCAGCAAGGGGAGAGGCACTGAAGCTTTCTTT; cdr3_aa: CASKGRGTEAFF
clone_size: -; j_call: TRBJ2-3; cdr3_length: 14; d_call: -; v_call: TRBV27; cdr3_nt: TGTGCCAGCAGCTGGACGGGTGTCACAGATACGCAGTATTTT; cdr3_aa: CASSWTGVTDTQYF
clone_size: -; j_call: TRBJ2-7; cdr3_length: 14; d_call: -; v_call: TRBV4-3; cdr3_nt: TGCGCCAGCAGCCAAAATCCTGGGCTATACGAGCAGTACTTC; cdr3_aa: CASSQNPGLYEQYF
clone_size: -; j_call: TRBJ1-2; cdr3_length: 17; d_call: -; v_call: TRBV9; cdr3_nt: TGTGCCAGCAGCGTAGATGAGGATGCAGGGGCTAACTATGGCTACACCTTC; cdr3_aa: CASSVDEDAGANYGYTF
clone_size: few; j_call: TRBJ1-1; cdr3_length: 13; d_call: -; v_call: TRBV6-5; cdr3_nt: TGTGCCAGCAGAATAACAGTGAGCACTGAAGCTTTCTTT; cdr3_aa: CASRITVSTEAFF
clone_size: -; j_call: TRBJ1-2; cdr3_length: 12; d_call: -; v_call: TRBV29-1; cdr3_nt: TGCAGCGTTGTGTCGACGGTAAATGGCTACACCTTC; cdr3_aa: CSVVSTVNGYTF
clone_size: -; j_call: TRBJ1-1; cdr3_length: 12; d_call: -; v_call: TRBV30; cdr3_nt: TGTGCCTGGAGCCCTCAAGGTCCTTCGGATTTCTTT; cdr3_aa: CAWSPQGPSDFF
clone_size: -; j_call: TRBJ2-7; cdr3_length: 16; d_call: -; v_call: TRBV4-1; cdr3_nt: TGCGCCAGCAGCCAACAAGGGGGGCCCTCCTCCTACGAGCAGTACTTC; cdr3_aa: CASSQQGGPSSYEQYF
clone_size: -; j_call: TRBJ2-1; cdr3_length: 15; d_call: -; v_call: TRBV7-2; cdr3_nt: TGTGCCAGCACCCCGCCGGGGGCGCCCTACAATGAGCAGTTCTTC; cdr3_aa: CASTPPGAPYNEQFF
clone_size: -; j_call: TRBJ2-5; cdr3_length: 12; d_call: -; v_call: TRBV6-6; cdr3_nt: TGTGCCAGCAGTTACTCCCAAGGGACCCAGTACTTC; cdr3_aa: CASSYSQGTQYF
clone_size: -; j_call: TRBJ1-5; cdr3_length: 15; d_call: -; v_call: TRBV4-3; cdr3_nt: TGCGCCAGCAGCCAAGATTGGCAGGGAGGGTGGCCCCAGCATTTT; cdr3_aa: CASSQDWQGGWPQHF
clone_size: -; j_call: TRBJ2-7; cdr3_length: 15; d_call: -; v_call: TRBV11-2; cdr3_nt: TGTGCCAGCAGCTTAGCTAGGGGGGCGGCCTACGAGCAGTACTTC; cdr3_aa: CASSLARGAAYEQYF
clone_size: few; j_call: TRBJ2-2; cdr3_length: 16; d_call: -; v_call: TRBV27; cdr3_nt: TGTGCCAGCAGTTCTATACAGGGTTGGGGCACCGGGGAGCTGTTTTTT; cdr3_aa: CASSSIQGWGTGELFF
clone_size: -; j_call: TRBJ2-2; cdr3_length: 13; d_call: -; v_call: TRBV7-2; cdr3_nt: TGTGCCAGCAGCTTAAACTGGGCCGGGGAGCTGTTTTTT; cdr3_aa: CASSLNWAGELFF
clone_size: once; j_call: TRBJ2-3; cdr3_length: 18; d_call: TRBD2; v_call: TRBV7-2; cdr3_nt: TGTGCCAGCAGCCAAAGGGGGACTAGCGGGAGACTCACAGATACGCAGTATTTT; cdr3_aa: CASSQRGTSGRLTDTQYF
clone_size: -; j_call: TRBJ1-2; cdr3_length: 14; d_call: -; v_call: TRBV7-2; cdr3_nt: TGTGCCAGCAGCTTGGGGGGGCTGGTGGATGGCTACACCTTC; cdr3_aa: CASSLGGLVDGYTF
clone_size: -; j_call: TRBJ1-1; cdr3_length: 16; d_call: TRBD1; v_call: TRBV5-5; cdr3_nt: TGTGCCAGCAGCCCACCGGACAGGGGAGTGTACACTGAAGCTTTCTTT; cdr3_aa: CASSPPDRGVYTEAFF
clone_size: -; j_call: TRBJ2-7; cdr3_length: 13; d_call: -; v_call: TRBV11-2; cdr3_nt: TGTGCCAGCAGCACCCGAGCCAGCTACGAGCAGTACTTC; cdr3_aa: CASSTRASYEQYF
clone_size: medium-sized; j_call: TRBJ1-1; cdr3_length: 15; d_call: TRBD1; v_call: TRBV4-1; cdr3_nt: TGCGCCAGCAGCCATCGGCAGGGGACAGACACTGAAGCTTTCTTT; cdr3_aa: CASSHRQGTDTEAFF
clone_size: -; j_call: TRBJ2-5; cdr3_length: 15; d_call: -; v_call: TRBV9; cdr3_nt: TGTGCCAGCAGCCCTCGTGCTAGCTCCCAAGAGACCCAGTACTTC; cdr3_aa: CASSPRASSQETQYF
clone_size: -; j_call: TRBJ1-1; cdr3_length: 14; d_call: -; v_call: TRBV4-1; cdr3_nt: TGCGCCAGCAGCCAAGATCGGATCCCAACTCGGGCTTTCTTT; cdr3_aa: CASSQDRIPTRAFF
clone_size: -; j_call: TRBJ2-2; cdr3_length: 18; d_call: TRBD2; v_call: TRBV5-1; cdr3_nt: TGCGCCAGCAGCTCCAACCCACTAGCGGGCACCGGGGGCGGGGAGCTGTTTTTT; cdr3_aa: CASSSNPLAGTGGGELFF
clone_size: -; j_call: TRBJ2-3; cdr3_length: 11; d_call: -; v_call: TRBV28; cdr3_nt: TGTGCCAGCAGTTTAAGGGATACGCAGTATTTT; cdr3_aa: CASSLRDTQYF
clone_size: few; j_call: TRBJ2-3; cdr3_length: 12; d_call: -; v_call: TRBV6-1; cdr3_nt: TGTGCCAGCAGTGTCACAGGAGATACGCAGTATTTT; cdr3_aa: CASSVTGDTQYF
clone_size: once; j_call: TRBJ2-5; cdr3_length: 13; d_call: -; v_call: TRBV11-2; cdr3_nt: TGTGCCAGCAGCTTAGGCACCCAAGAGACCCAGTACTTC; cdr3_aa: CASSLGTQETQYF
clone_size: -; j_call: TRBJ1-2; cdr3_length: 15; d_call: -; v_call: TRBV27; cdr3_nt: TGTGCCAGCAGTTTATCCACCCAGGGTGGTTATGGCTACACCTTC; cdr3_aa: CASSLSTQGGYGYTF
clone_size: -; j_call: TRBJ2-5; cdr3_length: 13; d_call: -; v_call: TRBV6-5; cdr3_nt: TGTGCCAGCAGTTATCGGGGACGGGAGACCCAGTACTTC; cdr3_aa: CASSYRGRETQYF
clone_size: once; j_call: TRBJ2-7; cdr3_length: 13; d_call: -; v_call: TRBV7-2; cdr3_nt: TGTGCCAGCAGCTTAGAGAGCAGCTACGAGCAGTACTTC; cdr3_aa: CASSLESSYEQYF
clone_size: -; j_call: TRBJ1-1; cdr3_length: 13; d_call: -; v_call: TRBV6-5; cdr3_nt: TGTGCCAGCAGTTACTCACATAACACTGAAGCTTTCTTT; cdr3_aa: CASSYSHNTEAFF
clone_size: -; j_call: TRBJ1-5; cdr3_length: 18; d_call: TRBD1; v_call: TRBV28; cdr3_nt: TGTGCCAGCAGTTTATCAGACAGGGCCCCCTTCTACGATCAGCCCCAGCATTTT; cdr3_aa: CASSLSDRAPFYDQPQHF
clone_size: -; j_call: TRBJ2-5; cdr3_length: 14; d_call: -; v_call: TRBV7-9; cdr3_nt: TGTGCCAGCAGCTTAGGGGGGTCTGGGGAGACCCAGTACTTC; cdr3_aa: CASSLGGSGETQYF
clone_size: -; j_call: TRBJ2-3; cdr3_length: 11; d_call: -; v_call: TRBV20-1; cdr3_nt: TGCAGTGCTACCCGTACAGATACGCAGTATTTT; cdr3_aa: CSATRTDTQYF
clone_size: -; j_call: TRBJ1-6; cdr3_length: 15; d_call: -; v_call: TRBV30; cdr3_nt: TGTGCCTGGAGTGGGCGGGCAGGCTATAATTCACCCCTCCACTTT; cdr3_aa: CAWSGRAGYNSPLHF
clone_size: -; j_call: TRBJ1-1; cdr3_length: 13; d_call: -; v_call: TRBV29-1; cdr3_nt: TGCAGCTACCGAGGAAACTCTATGGGGGAAGCTTTCTTT; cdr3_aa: CSYRGNSMGEAFF
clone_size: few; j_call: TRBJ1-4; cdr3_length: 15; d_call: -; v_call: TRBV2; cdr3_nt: TGTGCCAGCAGTGAACGCGGGTTGAGGGGTGAAAAACTGTTTTTT; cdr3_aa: CASSERGLRGEKLFF
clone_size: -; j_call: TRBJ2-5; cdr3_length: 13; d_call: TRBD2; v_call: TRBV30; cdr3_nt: TGTGCCTGGCTAGCGGGGGGCACAGAGACCCAGTACTTC; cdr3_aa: CAWLAGGTETQYF
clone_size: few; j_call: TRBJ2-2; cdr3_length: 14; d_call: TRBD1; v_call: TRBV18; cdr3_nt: TGTGCCAGCTCACCAAAACAGGGGACCGGGGAGCTGTTTTTT; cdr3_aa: CASSPKQGTGELFF
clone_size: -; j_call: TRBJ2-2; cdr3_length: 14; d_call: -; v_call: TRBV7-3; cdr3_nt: TGTGCCAGCAGGAAGGATCCGAACACCGGGGAGCTGTTTTTT; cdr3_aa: CASRKDPNTGELFF